This entry lists 17 T cell receptor beta chains sequenced from one sample in a study of blood T cell repertoires in COVID-19. Here immunoSEQ multiplex PCR was the method, and the copy in TCRdb shows in-frame clones only, minus some. The sample consists of about 240,000 clones, 75% to 90% of them appearing once. The specimen sequenced was PBMCs or T cells enriched from blood (not recorded which). Receptors were obtained from a middle-aged woman with acute COVID-19.

The rearrangement links TRBV11-3 to TRBJ2-5, with D possibly being TRBD1 (6 bases). The CDR3 loop spans 14 amino acids. Trimming shortened V by 7 bases and J by 2 bases, and 14 bases separated the two germline ends. CDR1 is SGHNT, CDR2 YENEEA, per germline. CDR3 region: CASTHRARQETQYF. CDR3 in DNA: TGTGCCAGCACCCACAGGGCGCGGCAAGAGACCCAGTACTTC.

This clone was counted at least ten times. The chain is built from TRBV15 and TRBJ2-1, with a tentative D call TRBD2 (6 bases). The CDR3 is made up of 17 amino acids. V was trimmed by 2 bases and J by 0 bases, leaving 14 bases between them. Germline V gene sequence: CDR1 LNHNV, CDR2 YYDKDF (reference sequence). Here the CDR3 DNA reads TGTGCCACCAGCAGACCAACTAGCTCGAGCTCCTACAATGAGCAGTTCTTC. It yields the protein CATSRPTSSSSYNEQFF.

The genes are TRBV5-1 and TRBJ1-1; maybe TRBD1 (6 bases). The V and J ends lost 0 bases and 5 bases respectively, with 17 bases between them. Germline V gene data show CDR1 as SGHRS and CDR2 as YFSETQ. CDR3 length: 16 amino acids. The CDR3 spells CASSLGPTGWDTEAFF. DNA for the CDR3: TGCGCCAGCAGCTTGGGCCCTACAGGGTGGGATACTGAAGCTTTCTTT.

V and J are TRBV5-4 and TRBJ2-1; 11 nucleotides line up with TRBD2. Trimming took 0 bases from V and 1 from J; bases not matched to a gene: 6. CDR3 length: 18 amino acids. From germline, CDR1 is SGHNT and CDR2 YYREEE (reference sequence). This CDR3 reads CASSLGRPSGRSYNEQFF. The CDR3 coding sequence is TGTGCCAGCAGCTTGGGGCGTCCTAGCGGGAGGTCCTACAATGAGCAGTTCTTC.

The genes are TRBV11-2 and TRBJ2-1; TRBD2 matches 7 bases. The J segment lost 3 bases and the V segment lost 5 bases, leaving 10 bases of the junction unmatched. This CDR3 spans 16 amino acids. CDR1 SGHAT and CDR2 FQNNGV come from the germline V gene. The CDR3 sequence: CASSPRLALLYNEQFF. The CDR3 nucleotides read TGTGCCAGCAGCCCCAGACTAGCCTTACTCTACAATGAGCAGTTCTTC.

The rearrangement uses TRBV28 and TRBJ2-3, with TRBD1 matching 7 bases. The CDR3 contains 15 residues. Germline V lookup: CDR1 MDHEN, CDR2 SYDVKM. V was pared by 3 bases and J by 5 bases, with 8 bases of the junction left unmatched. The CDR3 sequence is CASSLGSQGEDTQYF. The CDR3 nucleotides read TGTGCCAGCAGTTTGGGGTCTCAGGGGGAAGATACGCAGTATTTT.

A few counts support this clone. The chain recombines TRBV18 with TRBJ2-5; 8 nucleotides align to TRBD1. Germline CDR1 and CDR2: KGHSH and LQKENI. CDR3 length: 14 residues. J lost 3 bases, V lost 3 bases, and 3 bases had no gene match. The CDR3 DNA sequence: TGTGCCAGCTCACCGACAGGGGCGAAAGAGACCCAGTACTTC. Residues: CASSPTGAKETQYF.

This chain links TRBV4-1 with TRBJ1-1; a weak D match, TRBD1 (6 bases). Germline CDR1 MGHRA, CDR2 YSYEKL. This CDR3 is 16 amino acids long. Trimming removed 1 base from V and 4 bases from J, with 16 bases in between. CDR3 sequence reads: CASSQVSGVGGTEAFF. CDR3 nucleotides: TGCGCCAGCAGCCAAGTTTCTGGGGTAGGGGGCACTGAAGCTTTCTTT.

The chain is built from TRBV4-1 and TRBJ2-1; TRBD2 is a possible D gene (5 bases). V shed 0 bases and J shed 10 bases, with 10 bases lying between them. This CDR3 region has 13 residues. Per germline, CDR1 MGHRA and CDR2 YSYEKL. Here the CDR3 DNA reads TGCGCCAGCAGCCAAGATCTAGCAAGGGAGCAGTTCTTC. This encodes CASSQDLAREQFF.

The chain has TRBV29-1 and TRBJ1-1; D call uncertain. This CDR3 region has 13 residues. Trimming took off 4 bases at V and 0 bases at J, with 9 bases between the two ends. Per the germline V gene, CDR1 is SQVTM and CDR2 is ANQGSEA. The CDR3 loop is CSVVRGMNTEAFF. CDR3 DNA: TGCAGCGTTGTGAGAGGGATGAACACTGAAGCTTTCTTT.

This sequence joins TRBV19 and TRBJ2-2; D might be TRBD2 (6 bases). The CDR3 consists of 15 residues. V was clipped by 5 bases and J by 5 bases, with 15 bases between them. CDR1 and CDR2 (germline): LNHDA, SQIVND (reference sequence). The CDR3 DNA sequence: TGTGCCAGTAGTTTCGGGACTTCCGGAACCGGGGAGCTGTTTTTT. It yields the protein CASSFGTSGTGELFF.

The J gene is TRBJ1-3, the V gene TRBV15; D is possibly TRBD1 (5 bases). The CDR3 contains 12 residues. The V gene lost 1 base and the J gene lost 12 bases, with 10 bases spanning the gap. The germline V gene encodes CDR1 LNHNV and CDR2 YYDKDF (reference sequence). The DNA for the CDR3 is TGTGCCACCAGCAGAGTCCGGGGGGTCATATATTTT. Residues: CATSRVRGVIYF. Looking up the rest from reference TRBV15 and TRBJ1-3 gives the full variable domain: DAMVIQNPRYQVTQFGKPVTLSCSQTLNHNVMYWYQQKSSQAPKLLFHYYDKDFNNEADTPDNFQSRRPNTSFCFLDIRSPGLGDTAMYLCATSRVRGVIYFGEGSWLTVV.

The V and J genes are TRBV5-1 and TRBJ1-1; D call uncertain. Germline CDR1 reads SGHRS; CDR2 reads YFSETQ. V was trimmed by 4 bases and J by 0 bases, leaving 13 bases between them. This CDR3 spans 15 amino acids. CDR3 protein: CASSRSGTVNTEAFF. For the CDR3, the DNA is TGCGCCAGCAGCCGCAGCGGTACAGTGAACACTGAAGCTTTCTTT.

J is TRBJ1-3 and V is TRBV29-1; unclear D gene. The CDR3 contains 11 residues. Germline-derived CDR1 and CDR2 are SQVTM and ANQGSEA. CDR3 sequence: CAEGSGNTIYF. CDR3 in DNA: TGCGCAGAGGGATCCGGAAACACCATATATTTT.

The genes are TRBV10-3 and TRBJ2-3, with TRBD1 matching over 7 bases. V dropped 2 bases and J dropped 1; count of bases not matched to a gene: 3. Germline CDR1 ENHRY, CDR2 SYGVKD. CDR3 length: 15 residues. In DNA form, the CDR3 reads TGTGCCATCAGTGAGGCAGGGGGTGGCACAGATACGCAGTATTTT. Protein sequence: CAISEAGGGTDTQYF.

V is TRBV7-2 and J is TRBJ1-4, with D possibly matching TRBD1 (6 bases). The CDR3 consists of 14 residues. V was pared by 4 bases and J by 4 bases, with 10 bases between. Germline V gene data show CDR1 as SGHTA and CDR2 as FQGNSA. The CDR3: CASSSGQVNEKLFF. CDR3 DNA: TGTGCCAGCAGCTCGGGACAAGTTAATGAAAAACTGTTTTTT. The full variable domain, completed using reference TRBV7-2 and TRBJ1-4, is GAGVSQSPSNKVTEKGKDVELRCDPISGHTALYWYRQSLGQGLEFLIYFQGNSAPDKSGLPSDRFSAERTGGSVSTLTIQRTQQEDSAVYLCASSSGQVNEKLFFGSGTQLSVL.

The chain recombines TRBV7-8 with TRBJ2-7; the D is unclear. CDR3 size: 15 residues. Germline loops: CDR1 SGHVS, CDR2 FQNEAQ. V was clipped by 1 base and J by 0 bases, with 10 bases between them. The CDR3 is CASSLGAGHSYEQYF. In DNA form, the CDR3 reads TGTGCCAGCAGCTTAGGGGCCGGCCACTCCTACGAGCAGTACTTC. The full variable domain, in which reference TRBV7-8 and TRBJ2-7 provide the parts outside the CDR3, is GAGVSQSPRYKVAKRGQDVALRCDPISGHVSLFWYQQALGQGPEFLTYFQNEAQLDKSGLPSDRFFAERPEGSVSTLKIQRTQQEDSAVYLCASSLGAGHSYEQYFGPGTRLTVT.